Below, one T cell receptor beta chain is given with its context. The table came from immunoSEQ multiplex PCR; TCRdb's copy has only in-frame clones and leaves some out. The data contain roughly 50,000 clones, 90% of them singletons. The source of the sample is a study of PD-1 blockade in classical Hodgkin lymphoma. Germline V lookup: CDR1 SGHRS, CDR2 YFSETQ. The germline V and J ends were trimmed by 1 base and 3 bases, with 19 bases remaining between them. The CDR3 is 17 residues long. The time point: cycle 4 day 1 (C4D1), after 6 weeks of nivolumab. Each of the patients experienced relapse following autologous stem cell transplantation, and their brentuximab vedotin exposure differed.

The V call is TRBV5-1, the J call TRBJ2-5; tentative D call: TRBD2 (6 bases). The sample in question was peripheral blood mononuclear cells (PBMCs), obtained before the fourth cycle of nivolumab. The TCR originated in a human donor with classical Hodgkin lymphoma. In nucleotides, the CDR3 is TGCGCCAGCAGCTTGCCATCTGCGGGGTCGGGGGAAGAGACCCAGTACTTC. Protein product: CASSLPSAGSGEETQYF.